Shown below are 26 T cell receptor beta chains from a single sample sequenced in a study of cytomegalovirus exposure and HLA in healthy donors. The study ran its PCR with 60 Vbeta and 13 Jbeta primers. TCRdb's table, derived via immunoSEQ multiplex PCR, lists solely in-frame clones and lacks some. This table has 150,000 or so clones, approximately 79% appearing once. The specimen sequenced was PBMCs. All receptors derive from a middle-aged man in good health and CMV-seropositive.

The rearrangement joins TRBV6-4 to TRBJ1-1; 12 bases are shared with TRBD1. The V and J ends lost 6 bases and 5 bases, in that order; junction bases with no gene match: 22. Per germline, CDR1 MRHNA and CDR2 SNTAGT. The CDR3 is 20 residues long. The CDR3 reads CASSPLGQGAEVSKRTEAFF. The CDR3 nucleotides are TGTGCCAGCAGCCCACTGGGACAGGGGGCAGAGGTGTCCAAGAGGACTGAAGCTTTCTTT.

This clone turned up a few times. J is TRBJ1-2 and V is TRBV5-1, with 9 bases lining up with TRBD1. Germline CDR1 SGHRS, CDR2 YFSETQ. Trimming at V came to 0 bases and at J to 5 bases, leaving 8 bases not matched to a gene. The CDR3 has 16 residues. The CDR3 DNA sequence: TGCGCCAGCAGCTTGGCCACAGGGGGCGTAACGTATGGCTACACCTTC. Its protein product is CASSLATGGVTYGYTF.

This clone is medium-sized (0.01 to 0.1%) in the sample. The chain has TRBV27 and TRBJ1-2; D may be TRBD1 (5 bases). The V gene's germline CDR1 is MNHEY and CDR2 SMNVEV (reference sequence). This CDR3 spans 14 amino acids. The germline V and J ends were trimmed by 0 bases and 2 bases, with 7 bases remaining between them. CDR3 sequence (DNA): TGTGCCAGCAGTTTATCGCAGGGCAACTATGGCTACACCTTC. Amino acid sequence: CASSLSQGNYGYTF.

The CDR3 loop reads CASSGGGTSGFERTQYF. The CDR3 DNA reads as TGTGCCAGCAGCGGTGGTGGGACTAGCGGCTTCGAGAGGACCCAGTACTTC. The chain links TRBV9 to TRBJ2-5; 11 bases agree with TRBD2. V gave up 3 bases and J gave up 7 bases; unmatched junction bases: 14. CDR1 SGDLS and CDR2 YYNGEE come from the germline V gene. The CDR3 spans 17 residues.

V and J are TRBV7-2 and TRBJ2-5; TRBD2 aligns across 7 bases. Germline loops: CDR1 SGHTA, CDR2 FQGNSA. This CDR3 has 15 amino acids. Trimming took 1 base from V and 1 from J; bases not matched to a gene: 3. The CDR3 here is CASSLVGGGQETQYF. The CDR3 coding sequence is TGTGCCAGCAGCTTAGTCGGCGGGGGCCAAGAGACCCAGTACTTC.

The rearrangement links TRBV14 to TRBJ1-2; D is uncertain. Trimming took off 3 bases at V and 5 bases at J, with 7 bases between the two ends. The CDR3 is 12 amino acids. Germline lookup yields CDR1 SGHDN and CDR2 FVKESK. The CDR3 protein is CASSHSGYGYTF. CDR3 DNA sequence: TGTGCCAGCAGCCATTCCGGGTATGGCTACACCTTC.

The CDR3 DNA reads as TGTGCCAGCAGCCCCGGCGCGGCGGTTGACACCGGGGAGCTGTTTTTT. Translating gives CASSPGAAVDTGELFF. The chain employs TRBV7-3 and TRBJ2-2; D is undetermined. The CDR3 consists of 16 residues. V lost 5 bases and J 3 bases, leaving 16 bases between the germline ends. The germline V gene has CDR1 SGHTA and CDR2 FQGTGA.

This clone appeared a few times. CDR3 DNA: TGTGCCAGCAGCCTACAGGGGGCGCTCGACGAGCAGTACTTC. Amino acids: CASSLQGALDEQYF. V usage is TRBV5-6 and J usage is TRBJ2-5; 9 nucleotides agree with TRBD1. The J call may be wrong; the DNA end is better matched by TRBJ2-7. This CDR3 region has 14 residues. Per germline, CDR1 SGHDT and CDR2 YYEEEE.

This clone was found a few times. The genes are TRBV7-9 and TRBJ1-2; perhaps TRBD1 as D (6 bases). CDR1 and CDR2 (germline): SEHNR, FQNEAQ (reference sequence). Trimming removed 11 bases from V and 5 bases from J, with 18 bases in between. The CDR3 is made up of 13 amino acids. The CDR3 here is CALGEGGVYGYTF. Written as DNA, the CDR3 is TGTGCCCTGGGAGAAGGGGGGGTATATGGCTACACCTTC.

This clone was seen just once. The CDR3 region has the DNA TGTGCCAGCAGCTTGGGACAGCTTAACACCGGGGAGCTGTTTTTT. Protein sequence: CASSLGQLNTGELFF. The chain combines TRBV7-9 with TRBJ2-2; 7 nucleotides agree with TRBD1. The CDR3 is 15 amino acids. V gave up 3 bases and J gave up 2 bases; unmatched junction bases: 3. Germline loops: CDR1 SEHNR, CDR2 FQNEAQ (reference sequence). The full variable domain, in which reference TRBV7-9 and TRBJ2-2 provide the parts outside the CDR3, is DTGVSQNPRHKITKRGQNVTFRCDPISEHNRLYWYRQTLGQGPEFLTYFQNEAQLEKSRLLSDRFSAERPKGSFSTLEIQRTEQGDSAMYLCASSLGQLNTGELFFGEGSRLTVL.

The rearrangement links TRBV18 to TRBJ1-1; the D gene is possibly TRBD1 (5 bases). V was trimmed by 1 base and J by 10 bases, leaving 10 bases between them. Germline CDR1 and CDR2: KGHSH and LQKENI. This CDR3 is built from 12 residues. The CDR3 spells CASSPLQGAAFF. Here the CDR3 DNA reads TGTGCCAGCTCACCACTGCAGGGCGCAGCTTTCTTT.

This clone was observed a single time. The V gene is TRBV7-9, the J gene TRBJ1-1; perhaps TRBD1 as D (5 bases). The V gene lost 3 bases and the J gene lost 4 bases, with 12 bases spanning the gap. The germline V gene encodes CDR1 SEHNR and CDR2 FQNEAQ (reference sequence). This CDR3 has 14 residues. Here the CDR3 DNA reads TGTGCCAGCAGCTTTAGCGGGGGACTCACTGAAGCTTTCTTT. It codes for CASSFSGGLTEAFF.

This sequence joins TRBV11-2 and TRBJ1-3; perhaps TRBD1 as D (5 bases). Germline lookup yields CDR1 SGHAT and CDR2 FQNNGV. This CDR3 contains 15 residues. V lost 1 base, J lost 4 bases, and 11 bases lay in between. The CDR3 DNA is TGTGCCAGCAGCTTAGCGGGGGGTGCCGGAAACACCATATATTTT. Amino acids: CASSLAGGAGNTIYF.

This clone was seen once. The chain is built from TRBV11-2 and TRBJ2-7, with D perhaps matching TRBD1 (5 bases). The length of the CDR3 is 15 residues. Deletions cut 8 bases from V and 6 bases from J, with 23 bases between. Germline CDR1 SGHAT, CDR2 FQNNGV. CDR3 amino acids: CASSTPPGYSGEQYF. As DNA, the CDR3 is TGTGCCAGCTCCACCCCGCCAGGGTATTCGGGCGAGCAGTACTTC.

The chain recombines TRBV5-4 with TRBJ1-2; no clear D. Trimming removed 4 bases at V and 6 bases at J, with 7 bases between. The CDR3 has 11 residues. CDR1 and CDR2 from the germline V gene are SGHNT and YYREEE (reference sequence). CDR3 coding DNA: TGTGCCAGCAGCCCCGGGGATGGCTACACCTTC. Its translation: CASSPGDGYTF. The complete variable domain, with remaining parts taken from reference TRBV5-4 and TRBJ1-2, reads ETGVTQSPTHLIKTRGQQVTLRCSSQSGHNTVSWYQQALGQGPQFIFQYYREEENGRGNFPPRFSGLQFPNYSSELNVNALELDDSALYLCASSPGDGYTFGSGTRLTVV.

CDR3 DNA sequence: TGTGCCAGCAGATATAGCGGGGGAATCACAGATACGCAGTATTTT. Translated: CASRYSGGITDTQYF. The V and J genes are TRBV7-8 and TRBJ2-3; 9 bases match TRBD2. This CDR3 comprises 15 residues. Germline V gene data show CDR1 as SGHVS and CDR2 as FQNEAQ. The ends lost 6 bases at V and 2 bases at J; junction bases unmatched: 6.

The chain carries TRBV5-4 and TRBJ2-1; a possible D gene is TRBD1 (6 bases). The germline V gene has CDR1 SGHNT and CDR2 YYREEE (reference sequence). V lost 5 bases to trimming and J lost 4 bases, with 10 bases between them. The CDR3 consists of 13 residues. The CDR3 region is CASRLGTYNEQFF. CDR3 DNA sequence: TGTGCCAGCAGGCTGGGGACATACAATGAGCAGTTCTTC.

The V call is TRBV6-5, the J call TRBJ1-1; 7 bases match TRBD1. CDR1 MNHEY and CDR2 SVGAGI come from the germline V gene. CDR3 length equals 14 residues. Losses at the gene ends were 2 bases for V and 6 bases for J; bases not matched to a gene: 6. The CDR3 DNA reads TGTGCCAGCAGTTACAGGGGGCGCATCCCTGAAGCTTTCTTT. Protein: CASSYRGRIPEAFF.

The rearrangement joins TRBV29-1 to TRBJ1-5; a weak D match, TRBD1 (5 bases). The germline V gene encodes CDR1 SQVTM and CDR2 ANQGSEA. V dropped 5 bases and J dropped 5 bases, with 13 bases sitting between them. There are 13 residues in the CDR3. The CDR3 DNA reads TGCAGCGTTATCGCCGGAGGGGATCAGCCCCAGCATTTT. Translated, it gives CSVIAGGDQPQHF.

Comment on this clone: The germline gene is not matched at one end of the junction; a read error may be the cause. The V call is TRBV7-7, the J call TRBJ2-5, with 9 bases matching TRBD2. The CDR3 consists of 14 residues. Germline V lookup: CDR1 SSHAT, CDR2 FNYEAQ (reference sequence). This CDR3 is CASSLASGVETQYF. CDR3 nucleotides: TGTGCTAGCAGCTTAGCTAGCGGGGTAGAGACCCAGTACTTC.

The genes are TRBV7-6 and TRBJ2-5; 9 bases match TRBD2. This CDR3 comprises 16 residues. V gave up 5 bases and J gave up 5 bases; unmatched junction bases: 12. Germline V gives CDR1 SGHVS, CDR2 FNYEAQ. CDR3 loop: CASSGTGLAGGETQYF. The DNA for the CDR3 is TGTGCCAGCAGCGGAACGGGACTAGCTGGGGGGGAGACCCAGTACTTC. Together with reference TRBV7-6 and TRBJ2-5, the CDR3 gives the full variable domain: GAGVSQSPRYKVTKRGQDVALRCDPISGHVSLYWYRQALGQGPEFLTYFNYEAQQDKSGLPNDRFSAERPEGSISTLTIQRTEQRDSAMYRCASSGTGLAGGETQYFGPGTRLLVL.

V and J are TRBV6-6 and TRBJ2-7; possible D gene TRBD1, 5 bases. V shed 8 bases and J shed 9 bases, with 11 bases lying between them. This CDR3 is 10 amino acids long. Germline V lookup: CDR1 MNHNY, CDR2 SVGAGI (reference sequence). This chain's CDR3 is CASGADAQYF. CDR3 coding DNA: TGTGCCAGCGGGGCAGACGCGCAGTACTTC.

This chain links TRBV7-2 with TRBJ1-2, with unresolved D. The CDR3 length is 14 residues. Germline CDR1 is SGHTA and CDR2 is FQGNSA. V was trimmed by 3 bases and J by 1 base, leaving 9 bases between them. CDR3 residues: CASSLRQSNYGYTF. CDR3 nucleotides: TGTGCCAGCAGCTTGCGGCAGAGTAACTATGGCTACACCTTC. The full variable domain, rest sourced from reference TRBV7-2 and TRBJ1-2, is GAGVSQSPSNKVTEKGKDVELRCDPISGHTALYWYRQSLGQGLEFLIYFQGNSAPDKSGLPSDRFSAERTGGSVSTLTIQRTQQEDSAVYLCASSLRQSNYGYTFGSGTRLTVV.

The chain has TRBV5-4 and TRBJ2-3, with D possibly TRBD2 on 6 matching bases. CDR1 and CDR2 from the germline V gene are SGHNT and YYREEE (reference sequence). The length of the CDR3 is 15 residues. V was pared by 5 bases and J by 0 bases, with 13 bases between. The CDR3 region has the DNA TGTGCCAGCAGGAACCAGCGGGCTAGCACAGATACGCAGTATTTT. Translation: CASRNQRASTDTQYF.

The V gene is TRBV4-1, the J gene TRBJ2-2; tentatively, D is TRBD1 or TRBD2 (5 bases each). There are 16 residues in the CDR3. V lost 4 bases to trimming and J lost 0 bases, with 12 bases between them. Germline lookup yields CDR1 MGHRA and CDR2 YSYEKL. Written as DNA, the CDR3 is TGCGCCAGCAGCCCAGAGGGGAGACCGAACACCGGGGAGCTGTTTTTT. Translation gives CASSPEGRPNTGELFF.

This clone came up a few times. The chain employs TRBV5-4 and TRBJ2-7; D may be TRBD2 (5 bases). Germline V gene sequence: CDR1 SGHNT, CDR2 YYREEE (reference sequence). This CDR3 comprises 13 residues. V lost 4 bases, J lost 2 bases, and 10 bases lay in between. The CDR3 nucleotides read TGTGCCAGCAGCGTCGGACTCACCTACGAGCAGTACTTC. It is translated as CASSVGLTYEQYF.